The TCR beta chain under discussion was sequenced for a study of blood T cell repertoires in COVID-19. On the study more broadly: The United States, Italy and Spain provided the acute and convalescent COVID-19 samples. Sample material is recorded as cDNA or gDNA derived from T cells, B-cell-depleted T cells, or PBMCs.

Trimming cost V 6 bases and J 2 bases; bases outside gene matches: 7. Per germline, CDR1 SNHLY and CDR2 FYNNEI. The CDR3 contains 16 residues. Source study methods: Amplification of reference gene primers provided the estimated nucleated cell counts. Repertoires were generated with immunoSEQ multiplex PCR, while TCRdb's copy carries only in-frame clones and drops some. V, J and clone size were drawn from that table, and D and trimming were deduced from the DNA. The data show approximately 110,000 clones, with about two thirds seen just once and 0.86% held by the top ten. V usage is TRBV2 and J usage is TRBJ1-3, with 10 nucleotides matching TRBD1. The TCR originated in a human donor with acute or convalescent COVID-19. The donor label of this sample is uncertain. Sequenced sample: peripheral blood. CDR3 in DNA: TGTGCCAGCAGCCCTGGGACAGGGGCCGCTGGAAACACCATATATTTT. It yields the protein CASSPGTGAAGNTIYF.